The 2 T cell receptor beta chains below come from one sample, sequenced in a study of blood T cell repertoires in COVID-19. Using immunoSEQ multiplex PCR, the repertoire was profiled, and TCRdb retains in-frame clones only, with some absent. The sample yields over 85,000 clones, around nine tenths seen once. The sequenced sample consisted of peripheral blood. The receptor set was obtained from a human donor in a cohort sampled during active COVID-19.

This rearrangement joins TRBV25-1 to TRBJ1-5; 7 nucleotides agree with TRBD1. The germline V gene has CDR1 MGHDK and CDR2 SYGVNS. The ends lost 1 base at V and 4 bases at J; junction bases unmatched: 4. The CDR3 runs 15 residues. The CDR3 reads CASSESGTANQPQHF. The CDR3 DNA follows: TGTGCCAGCAGTGAATCTGGGACAGCTAATCAGCCCCAGCATTTT.

This chain connects TRBV2 to TRBJ2-5; no reliable D call. The germline V and J ends were trimmed by 1 base and 7 bases, with 10 bases remaining between them. Germline loops: CDR1 SNHLY, CDR2 FYNNEI. The CDR3 totals 13 residues. The CDR3 DNA is TGTGCCAGCAGTGAAGTAACGCTAGTGACCCAGTACTTC. This translates into CASSEVTLVTQYF.